The rows below give T cell receptor beta chains drawn from one sample of a study of CD8+CD57+ T cells in acquired aplastic anemia. TCRdb recomputed calls from the reads with MiXCR, one row per CDR3 protein. The sample has about 20,000 distinct CDR3 sequences; about two fifths are singletons. Specimen: CD8+CD57+ T cells sorted from PBMCs. The source of these receptors is a human donor with aplastic anemia. The CDR3 runs from the conserved cysteine through the conserved F or W. D genes are given only for firm matches. Size tells how often a clone was seen (once, few, many) or the class of an expanded clone, and some rows leave it out.

V	J	D	size	length	CDR3	DNA
TRBV5-1	TRBJ2-3	.	few	14	CASSFAGGMSTQYF	TGCGCCAGCAGCTTTGCTGGGGGGATGAGTACGCAGTATTTT
TRBV10-2	TRBJ1-2	.	few	11	CASRGVYGYTF	TGCGCCAGCAGAGGAGTCTATGGCTACACCTTC
TRBV7-9	TRBJ2-1	.	.	14	CASSFVQLYNEQFF	TGTGCCAGCAGCTTTGTACAGCTCTACAATGAGCAGTTCTTC
TRBV5-1	TRBJ2-3	TRBD2	few	17	CASSHRLAEPSTDMQYF	TGCGCCAGCAGCCACAGACTAGCGGAGCCAAGCACAGATATGCAGTATTTT
TRBV7-6	TRBJ1-5	.	.	15	CASSLEAGSNQPQHF	TGTGCCAGCAGCTTAGAAGCAGGGTCCAATCAGCCCCAGCATTTT
TRBV20-1	TRBJ1-3	TRBD1	.	14	CSANTGVTGNTIYF	TGCAGTGCTAATACAGGGGTTACTGGAAACACCATATATTTT
TRBV2	TRBJ1-2	TRBD1	few	15	CASSEAGQGARGYTF	TGTGCCAGCAGTGAAGCGGGACAGGGGGCGAGAGGCTACACCTTC
TRBV7-9	TRBJ2-7	TRBD1	.	17	CASSLVGGQGGSYEQYF	TGTGCCAGTAGCTTAGTCGGGGGACAGGGTGGATCCTACGAGCAGTACTTC
TRBV6-4	TRBJ2-2	.	many	15	CASSERLENTGELFF	TGTGCCAGCAGTGAACGACTAGAGAACACCGGGGAGCTGTTTTTT
TRBV6-6	TRBJ2-1	.	.	13	CASSYEGNNEQFF	TGTGCCAGCAGTTACGAAGGCAACAATGAGCAGTTCTTC
TRBV13	TRBJ1-2	TRBD1	many	16	CASSLGTGGINYGYTF	TGTGCCAGCAGCTTAGGGACAGGGGGCATCAACTATGGCTACACCTTC
TRBV19	TRBJ1-5	.	.	15	CASSPDTLSNQPQHF	TGTGCCAGTAGTCCCGACACCCTTAGCAATCAGCCCCAGCATTTT
TRBV20-1	TRBJ2-2	.	few	15	CSASLQGRNTGELFF	TGCAGTGCTAGTCTCCAGGGGAGGAACACCGGGGAGCTGTTTTTT
TRBV6-1	TRBJ2-5	.	.	14	CASSEGRAVETQYF	TGTGCCAGCAGTGAGGGCAGGGCTGTGGAGACCCAGTACTTC
TRBV20-1	TRBJ2-3	TRBD2	.	18	CSAREGAGLAGGTDTQYF	TGCAGTGCTAGAGAGGGGGCAGGACTAGCGGGGGGTACAGATACGCAGTATTTT
TRBV20-1	TRBJ2-5	.	.	13	CSASPGGLETQYF	TGCAGCGCTAGTCCCGGGGGCCTGGAGACCCAGTACTTC
TRBV29-1	TRBJ2-1	.	few	11	CSVESNNEQFF	TGCAGCGTTGAGTCAAACAATGAGCAGTTCTTC
TRBV4-2	TRBJ2-1	TRBD2	once	15	CASSQAGGEYNEQFF	TGTGCCAGCAGCCAAGCGGGAGGAGAATACAATGAGCAGTTCTTC
TRBV9	TRBJ2-5	TRBD1	.	14	CASSERDRVETQYF	TGTGCCAGCAGCGAAAGGGACAGGGTGGAGACCCAGTACTTC
TRBV7-6	TRBJ2-7	TRBD1	medium-sized	14	CASSLGTGLYEQYF	TGTGCCAGCAGCTTGGGGACAGGGCTGTACGAGCAGTACTTC
TRBV19	TRBJ2-6	.	.	13	CAGSIGGANVLTF	TGTGCCGGTAGTATTGGGGGGGCCAACGTCCTGACTTTC
TRBV20-1	TRBJ1-5	.	many	15	CSATSGVRSNQPQHF	TGCAGTGCCACATCAGGGGTGAGGAGCAATCAGCCCCAGCATTTT
TRBV3-1	TRBJ2-7	TRBD1	.	14	CASSRRTGPYEQYF	TGTGCCAGCAGCCGCCGGACAGGGCCCTACGAGCAGTACTTC
TRBV10-3	TRBJ1-1	TRBD1	medium-sized	13	CAIMMRQGGEAFF	TGTGCCATCATGATGCGACAGGGCGGTGAAGCTTTCTTT
TRBV2	TRBJ1-4	TRBD1	many	12	CATGTGASGLFF	TGTGCCACCGGGACAGGGGCCAGCGGGCTGTTTTTT
TRBV9	TRBJ2-3	TRBD2	few	16	CASSPSGSGSEDTQYF	TGTGCCAGCAGCCCTTCTGGTAGCGGGAGCGAGGATACGCAGTATTTT
TRBV29-1	TRBJ2-3	TRBD2	few	11	CSGGLADTQYF	TGCAGCGGCGGACTAGCGGATACGCAGTATTTT
TRBV10-3	TRBJ2-3	.	.	16	CAISESSSFSTDTQYF	TGTGCCATCAGTGAGTCTTCTTCTTTTAGCACAGATACGCAGTATTTT
TRBV20-1	TRBJ1-5	.	.	14	CSASNTKVNQPQHF	TGCAGTGCTAGTAACACCAAAGTGAATCAGCCCCAGCATTTT
TRBV12-3/TRBV12-4	TRBJ2-3	.	many	13	CASSIGSTDTQYF	TGTGCCAGCAGTATCGGGTCCACAGATACGCAGTATTTT
TRBV4-1	TRBJ2-5	.	many	16	CASSPEGGADQETQYF	TGCGCCAGCAGCCCCGAAGGCGGGGCAGACCAAGAGACCCAGTACTTC
TRBV10-3	TRBJ2-7	.	few	15	CAISERQGRSYEQYF	TGTGCCATCAGTGAGAGGCAGGGGAGATCCTACGAGCAGTACTTC
TRBV5-1	TRBJ2-3	.	.	16	CASSLDTPFGTDTQYF	TGCGCCAGCAGCTTGGACACCCCGTTCGGAACAGATACGCAGTATTTT
TRBV4-1	TRBJ2-7	.	few	15	CASSQGLSTGYEQYF	TGCGCCAGCAGCCAAGGCCTAAGCACTGGGTACGAGCAGTACTTC
TRBV5-5	TRBJ1-6	.	once	18	CASSLGPRVGDDNSPLHF	TGTGCCAGCAGCTTGGGCCCCAGGGTCGGGGACGATAATTCACCCCTCCACTTT
TRBV10-3	TRBJ1-2	TRBD1	medium-sized	14	CAISPGQGNYGYTF	TGTGCCATCAGTCCTGGACAGGGTAACTATGGCTACACCTTC
TRBV6-1	TRBJ2-3	.	once	14	CASTYRLAGHTQYF	TGTGCCAGCACTTACCGGCTAGCAGGGCATACGCAGTATTTT
TRBV7-6	TRBJ2-2	.	.	13	CASSNIAPGELFF	TGTGCCAGCAGCAACATCGCGCCCGGGGAGCTGTTTTTT
TRBV15	TRBJ2-1	TRBD1	.	17	CATSSSRSGQGGNEQFF	TGTGCCACCAGCAGCTCCAGGTCGGGACAGGGTGGCAATGAGCAGTTCTTC
TRBV11-2	TRBJ2-1	.	.	13	CASSLIGYNEQFF	TGTGCCAGCAGCTTAATTGGTTACAATGAGCAGTTCTTC
TRBV7-2	TRBJ2-7	TRBD2	.	16	CASSWGLAGGFNEQYF	TGTGCCAGCAGCTGGGGTCTAGCGGGAGGGTTCAACGAGCAGTACTTC
TRBV5-1	TRBJ2-6	.	.	14	CASTSRSGANVLTF	TGCGCCTCCACGAGCCGCTCTGGGGCCAACGTCCTGACTTTC